The 6 T cell receptor beta chains reported below all come from one sample, sequenced in a study of neoadjuvant nivolumab and ipilimumab in lung cancer. Profiled with immunoSEQ multiplex PCR; TCRdb holds only in-frame clones, not every one. This sample has about 2,000 clones, with less than 90% found just once. Sample: adjacent normal lung tissue, taken after neoadjuvant nivolumab, alone or with ipilimumab, at or shortly before surgery. Source of these receptors: an adult with non-small cell lung cancer.

This chain joins TRBV7-2 and TRBJ2-7, with 8 positions matching TRBD1. Trimming took 1 base from V and 0 from J; bases not matched to a gene: 2. Looked up from germline, CDR1 is SGHTA and CDR2 is FQGNSA. This CDR3 spans 15 amino acids. CDR3 coding DNA: TGTGCCAGCAGCTTAGAGGGACAGGCCTCCTACGAGCAGTACTTC. Its protein product is CASSLEGQASYEQYF. The full variable domain, rest sourced from reference TRBV7-2 and TRBJ2-7, is GAGVSQSPSNKVTEKGKDVELRCDPISGHTALYWYRQSLGQGLEFLIYFQGNSAPDKSGLPSDRFSAERTGGSVSTLTIQRTQQEDSAVYLCASSLEGQASYEQYFGPGTRLTVT.

This clone was recorded once. The chain recombines TRBV27 with TRBJ2-1; D remains unclear. V lost 3 bases and J lost 6, with 9 bases in between. Germline V gene lookup returns CDR1 MNHEY and CDR2 SMNVEV (reference sequence). The CDR3 consists of 13 residues. CDR3 sequence (DNA): TGTGCCAGCAGTTTTCTAACGGGCAATGAGCAGTTCTTC. Its translation is CASSFLTGNEQFF.

This clone was observed once. This chain links TRBV27 with TRBJ2-2; tentative D call: TRBD1 (6 bases). Trimming removed 6 bases from V and 3 bases from J, with 20 bases in between. The CDR3 runs 17 residues. Germline loops: CDR1 MNHEY, CDR2 SMNVEV (reference sequence). The CDR3 reads CASSRDTTRIHTGELFF. The CDR3 DNA reads TGTGCCAGCAGCCGGGACACTACTCGCATCCACACCGGGGAGCTGTTTTTT.

The rearrangement links TRBV7-2 to TRBJ2-7, with D perhaps TRBD1 or TRBD2 (5 bases each). Germline V gene data show CDR1 as SGHTA and CDR2 as FQGNSA. V was cut by 4 bases and J by 3 bases, with 10 bases left in between. The CDR3 is 13 amino acids. DNA for the CDR3: TGTGCCAGCAGCTCGGGACCTAACTACGAGCAGTACTTC. Amino acids: CASSSGPNYEQYF.

This clone was counted a single time. The chain links TRBV21-1 to TRBJ2-1. TRBV21-1 is labeled a pseudogene. The CDR3 extends over 16 amino acids. The CDR3 protein is CASSKRGGVVYNEQFF. The DNA for the CDR3 is TGTGCCAGCAGCAAACGTGGGGGAGTAGTCTACAATGAGCAGTTCTTC.

This clone occurred once. This chain joins TRBV5-4 and TRBJ2-7; possibly TRBD2 for D (7 bases). The CDR3 has 14 residues. The V end lost 3 bases, the J end lost 5 bases, and 15 bases lay between the germline ends. CDR1 is SGHNT and CDR2 is YYREEE in the germline V gene (reference sequence). The CDR3, as DNA: TGTGCCAGCAGCTCGGCGGGGGCGCCCAACGAGCAGTACTTC. Translated: CASSSAGAPNEQYF.